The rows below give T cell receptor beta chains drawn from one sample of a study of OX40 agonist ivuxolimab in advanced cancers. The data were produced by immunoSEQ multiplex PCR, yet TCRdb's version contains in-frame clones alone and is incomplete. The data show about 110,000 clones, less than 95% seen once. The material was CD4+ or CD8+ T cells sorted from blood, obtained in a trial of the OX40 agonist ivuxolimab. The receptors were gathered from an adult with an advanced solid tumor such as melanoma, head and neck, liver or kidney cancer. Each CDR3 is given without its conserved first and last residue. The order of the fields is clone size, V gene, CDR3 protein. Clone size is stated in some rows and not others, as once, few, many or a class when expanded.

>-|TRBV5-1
ASSLGQEVYGYT
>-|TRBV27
ASSSIAADYGYT
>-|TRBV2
ASSPSGFTEAF
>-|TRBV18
ASSLDSNQPQH
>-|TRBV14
ASSQDLGLGYNEQF
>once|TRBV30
AWSVLPGNQPQH
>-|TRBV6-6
ASAGTGLYEQY
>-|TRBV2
ASSESYRRGLRNYGYT
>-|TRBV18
ASSPGAETQY
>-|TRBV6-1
ASRGWVTNYGYT
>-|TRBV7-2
ASTGGQGSYEQY
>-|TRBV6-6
ASSVGQYQETQY
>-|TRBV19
ASSLRTGNNSPLH
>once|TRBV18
ASSPATSGSYEQY
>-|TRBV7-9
ASSPSILNEQF
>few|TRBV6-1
ASSEGGDYGYT
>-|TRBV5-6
ASSLARPSSVEQY
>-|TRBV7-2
ASSSKGGGTEQY
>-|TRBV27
ASAPRLSKQF
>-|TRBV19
ASSTRQGGLQPQH
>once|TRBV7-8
ASGFSNTEAF
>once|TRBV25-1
ASSSAGGRNEQF
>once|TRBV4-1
ASSARQGSYNSPLH
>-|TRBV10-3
AISAGSGETQY
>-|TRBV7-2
ASSLYGSYEQY
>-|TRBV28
ASSLVYEQY
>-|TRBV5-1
ASSTTGTDYEQY
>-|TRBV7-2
ASSLAVVEAVSSYEQY
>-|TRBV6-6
ASSYSSAGAYEQY
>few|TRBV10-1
ARDRSTGGYT
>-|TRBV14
ASSQGSGGPSYNEQF
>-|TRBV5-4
ASSQSGPTNEKLF
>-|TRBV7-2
ASSSQPNGDTQY
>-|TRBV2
ASRGTSGDPNTGELF
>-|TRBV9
ASSHPRSGNSNTEAF
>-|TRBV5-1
ASSLAVESAEQY
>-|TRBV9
ASSAGTGDEKLF
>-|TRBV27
ASSLSWGFEAF
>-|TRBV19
ASSILGNQPQH
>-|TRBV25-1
ASSVQAGNTEAF
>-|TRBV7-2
ASSLASGGAKNIQY